The sequence of this TCR beta chain was determined in a study of graft-versus-host responses after intestinal transplantation. Using immunoSEQ multiplex PCR, the repertoire was profiled, and TCRdb retains in-frame clones only, with some absent. The sample has about 27,000 clones, 90% to 95% seen once. Looked up from germline, CDR1 is WSHSY and CDR2 is SAAADI. The CDR3 has 12 amino acids. The V end lost 3 bases, the J end lost 4 bases, and 5 bases lay between the germline ends. V usage is TRBV10-2 and J usage is TRBJ2-3; the D is unclear. The sample was PBMCs, taken 18 days after transplant. This sequence was found in a human patient who received an intestinal transplant, so some T cells may come from the graft donor. The CDR3: CASSDGSDTQYF. The CDR3 nucleotides read TGCGCCAGCAGTGACGGGTCAGATACGCAGTATTTT.